Listed below are T cell receptor beta chains from one sample, sequenced in a study of T cell responses to AZD1222 COVID-19 vaccine. Here immunoSEQ multiplex PCR was the method, and the copy in TCRdb shows in-frame clones only, minus some. The sample lists about 120,000 clones, more than 70% occurring once. This specimen consisted of peripheral blood, obtained 28 days after the second AZD1222 dose. The receptors shown here come from an adult who received the AZD1222 COVID-19 vaccine. Each CDR3 is given with its conserved first and last residue. The D gene is left open where the match is weak. Clone sizes are given selectively: once, few, many, or a class where the clone is expanded.

j_call | v_call | d_call | clone_size | cdr3_nt | cdr3_aa
TRBJ1-6 | TRBV6-5 | TRBD1 | once | TGTGCCAGCAGTTCCCCCGGGACAGGGGTTAATTCACCCCTCCACTTT | CASSSPGTGVNSPLHF
TRBJ1-1 | TRBV3-1/TRBV3-2 | . | . | TGTGCCAGCAGCCAAATCTCGGACACTGAAGCTTTCTTT | CASSQISDTEAFF
TRBJ2-1 | TRBV18 | . | once | TGTGCCAGCTCACCACCGGAGGGTCGGCCCCGCTACAATGAGCAGTTCTTC | CASSPPEGRPRYNEQFF
TRBJ1-5 | TRBV7-8 | . | . | TGTGCCAGCAGCTTAGCCGAGGGGAGGCCAGGTCAGCCCCAGCATTTT | CASSLAEGRPGQPQHF
TRBJ2-3 | TRBV25-1 | TRBD1 | . | TGTGCCAGCAGAGAGACAGGGGGCTCGACCAGGCAGTATTTT | CASRETGGSTRQYF
TRBJ2-3 | TRBV29-1 | . | . | TGCAGCGTTGATGATGGCACAGATACGCAGTATTTT | CSVDDGTDTQYF
TRBJ1-1 | TRBV7-6 | . | . | TGTGCCAGCAGCTTAGAGGACAGACCAACCACTGAAGCTTTCTTT | CASSLEDRPTTEAFF
TRBJ2-5 | TRBV7-2 | . | . | TGTGCCAGCAGCCGGGACTGGGGGGAAGAGACCCAGTACTTC | CASSRDWGEETQYF
TRBJ2-7 | TRBV11-2 | TRBD2 | . | TGTGCCAGCAGCTCAGGACTAGCGGGGGGGACCTACGAGCAGTACTTC | CASSSGLAGGTYEQYF
TRBJ2-1 | TRBV27 | TRBD1 | . | TGTGCCAGCAGCCTACATGGACAGGGGAGCAATGAGCAGTTCTTC | CASSLHGQGSNEQFF
TRBJ1-1 | TRBV5-8 | . | . | TGTGCCAGCAGATGGGGGGCCCCGATGTGGGCTTTCTTT | CASRWGAPMWAFF
TRBJ2-1 | TRBV27 | . | . | TGTGTCAGCAGTTTATTGGATATCCGCCAGGTAGGAAATGAGCAGTTCTTC | CVSSLLDIRQVGNEQFF
TRBJ2-2 | TRBV11-3 | TRBD2 | once | TGTGCCAGCAGCCCAACTAGCGGTAAAGGGGAGCTGTTTTTT | CASSPTSGKGELFF
TRBJ2-5 | TRBV29-1 | . | . | TGCAGCGTGGCTAGCATTATCGAGACCCAGTACTTC | CSVASIIETQYF
TRBJ2-2 | TRBV2 | TRBD2 | . | TGTGCCAGCAGTGAACTAGCGGTAACCGGGGAGCTGTTTTTT | CASSELAVTGELFF
TRBJ2-1 | TRBV9 | . | . | TGTGCCAGCAGCGTAGAGGGCGGTTACAATGAGCAGTTCTTC | CASSVEGGYNEQFF
TRBJ2-7 | TRBV21-1 | . | . | TGTGCCAGCAGCACCGGCCGGGGACTCTACTACGAGCAGTACTTC | CASSTGRGLYYEQYF
TRBJ1-2 | TRBV27 | . | . | TGTGCCAGCAGTTTATCCACAGCAGGGTATGGCTACACCTTC | CASSLSTAGYGYTF
TRBJ1-5 | TRBV7-5 | . | . | TGTGCCAGAAGCTATAATTCGGGGACACTTAGCAATCAGCCCCAGCATTTT | CARSYNSGTLSNQPQHF
TRBJ1-1 | TRBV19 | . | once | TGTGCCAGTAGTGGGACCTTAGGGATCACTGAAGCTTTCTTT | CASSGTLGITEAFF
TRBJ1-2 | TRBV13 | TRBD1 | . | TGTGCCAGCAGCCGACAGGGACCTGGCTACACCTTC | CASSRQGPGYTF
TRBJ1-6 | TRBV19 | TRBD1 | . | TGTGCCAGTACCGGGACAGAATATAATTCACCCCTCCACTTT | CASTGTEYNSPLHF
TRBJ1-2 | TRBV6-5 | . | . | TGTGCCAGCACCCCGGGTGGAGGCTACACCTTC | CASTPGGGYTF
TRBJ1-3 | TRBV18 | TRBD1 | . | TGTGCCAGCTCACCACGGGACAGTAGGTTTCCTGGAAACACCATATATTTT | CASSPRDSRFPGNTIYF
TRBJ2-4 | TRBV28 | . | . | TGTGCCAGCTACGACAGCCTAGCCAAAAACATTCAGTACTTC | CASYDSLAKNIQYF
TRBJ1-1 | TRBV12-5 | . | . | TGTGCTAGTGGTTTAGTGCTAGGGGAGAACACTGAAGCTTTCTTT | CASGLVLGENTEAFF
TRBJ1-5 | TRBV4-2 | . | . | TGTGCCAGCAGCCAAGATGGCACCGTTCTCGGCAATCAGCCCCAGCATTTT | CASSQDGTVLGNQPQHF